This is a list of T cell receptor beta chains from one sample in a study of human T cells and chemical hapten exposure. TCRdb fed the RACE reads into MiXCR, producing one record per CDR3 protein. The sample records about 350,000 distinct CDR3 sequences, 6% to 7% being singletons. The sample in question was whole blood, obtained in connection with sensitization to the hapten diphenylcyclopropenone (DPC). These receptors were taken from a woman younger than 35 with alopecia areata. Some clones in this sample may be carry-over from other donors' samples. Both conserved end residues are part of each CDR3. The D gene is left open where the match is weak. The size field is filled for only some rows; it gives once, few, many or a size class.

j_call d_call clone_size v_call cdr3_aa cdr3_nt
TRBJ1-1 TRBD1 many TRBV10-3 CAIKRDRNTEAFF TGTGCCATCAAACGGGACAGAAACACTGAAGCTTTCTTT
TRBJ1-5 . few TRBV2 CASRESTGSNQPQHF TGTGCCAGCAGAGAAAGTACAGGGTCTAATCAGCCCCAGCATTTT
TRBJ1-2 TRBD1 many TRBV4-3 CASSQDPQGAGGYTF TGCGCCAGCAGCCAAGATCCCCAGGGGGCGGGCGGCTACACCTTC
TRBJ1-1 . many TRBV6-4 CASSDGGTEAFF TGTGCCAGCAGTGACGGGGGCACTGAAGCTTTCTTT
TRBJ2-2 . many TRBV20-1 CSARDLSRHTGELFF TGCAGTGCTAGAGATCTTTCTCGACACACCGGGGAGCTGTTTTTT
TRBJ1-4 TRBD1 few TRBV10-3 CAISGGQGPPNEKLFF TGTGCCATCAGTGGGGGACAGGGGCCCCCAAATGAAAAACTGTTTTTT
TRBJ1-2 . . TRBV6-6 CASSSRKVSNYGYTF TGTGCCAGCAGTTCTCGGAAGGTTTCTAACTATGGCTACACCTTC
TRBJ2-3 . . TRBV10-2 CASSEYGTGTDTQYF TGCGCCAGCAGTGAGTACGGGACTGGCACAGATACGCAGTATTTT
TRBJ2-3 TRBD2 few TRBV25-1 CASSEYGGGATDTQYF TGTGCCAGCAGTGAATACGGCGGGGGGGCTACTGATACGCAGTATTTT
TRBJ1-1 . many TRBV6-2/TRBV6-3 CASWDYTGTPNTEAFF TGTGCCAGCTGGGATTACACCGGGACACCGAACACTGAAGCTTTCTTT
TRBJ1-1 TRBD1 many TRBV29-1 CSAPDWTGGTEAFF TGCAGCGCACCAGACTGGACAGGGGGCACTGAAGCTTTCTTT
TRBJ2-2 . many TRBV6-5 CASSPALGGGELFF TGTGCCAGCAGTCCCGCTTTAGGGGGCGGGGAGCTGTTTTTT
TRBJ2-1 . . TRBV4-3 CASSQAPLGSSYNEQFF TGCGCCAGCAGCCAAGCCCCACTGGGGAGCTCCTACAATGAGCAGTTCTTC
TRBJ2-7 . few TRBV27 CASSLKFAYEQYF TGTGCCAGCAGTTTAAAGTTCGCCTACGAGCAGTACTTC
TRBJ2-1 TRBD2 many TRBV5-1 CASSLLSGGAWNEQFF TGCGCCAGCAGCCTTCTTAGCGGGGGGGCCTGGAATGAGCAGTTCTTC
TRBJ2-7 TRBD1 few TRBV6-5 CASSSQGDYEQYF TGTGCCAGCAGTTCCCAGGGGGACTACGAGCAGTACTTC
TRBJ1-6 TRBD1 many TRBV12-3/TRBV12-4 CASSFRTGENSPLHF TGTGCCAGCAGTTTTCGGACAGGAGAAAATTCACCCCTCCACTTT
TRBJ1-5 . few TRBV4-3 CASSQGTQGLNQPQHF TGCGCCAGCAGCCAAGGGACACAGGGTCTCAATCAGCCCCAGCATTTT
TRBJ2-2 . . TRBV10-3 CAISDSHREDTGELFF TGTGCCATCAGTGACTCACACAGGGAGGACACCGGGGAGCTGTTTTTT
TRBJ2-7 TRBD2 . TRBV14 CASSQDRTSGAYEQYF TGTGCCAGCAGCCAAGATCGGACTAGCGGGGCTTACGAGCAGTACTTC
TRBJ2-3 . few TRBV20-1 CSAPRDGRSTDTQYF TGCAGTGCTCCAAGAGATGGGAGGAGCACAGATACGCAGTATTTT
TRBJ2-2 TRBD2 . TRBV6-1 CASRPRLAGGTKTPNTGELFF TGTGCCAGCAGGCCAAGACTAGCGGGGGGGACAAAGACCCCGAACACCGGGGAGCTGTTTTTT
TRBJ2-2 . . TRBV3-1 CASSQTTHGGWPGELFF TGTGCCAGCAGCCAGACGACCCACGGGGGCTGGCCCGGGGAGCTGTTTTTT
TRBJ1-1 TRBD1 . TRBV11-2 CASSLFGRQGMNTEAFF TGTGCCAGCAGCTTATTCGGTCGACAGGGCATGAACACTGAAGCTTTCTTT
TRBJ2-2 . . TRBV20-1 CSARQGGNTGELFF TGCAGTGCTAGACAGGGAGGAAACACCGGGGAGCTGTTTTTT
TRBJ1-5 . . TRBV7-2 CASSLGGPLQPQHF TGTGCCAGCAGCTTAGGGGGCCCGCTGCAGCCCCAGCATTTT
TRBJ1-4 . few TRBV4-2 CASSQEGGSTNEKLFF TGTGCCAGCAGCCAAGAGGGGGGCTCAACTAATGAAAAACTGTTTTTT
TRBJ1-3 . few TRBV10-3 CAISGTESSGNTIYF TGTGCCATCAGCGGGACCGAGAGCTCTGGAAACACCATATATTTT
TRBJ2-5 TRBD1 . TRBV5-1 CASSLADRGTETQYF TGCGCCAGCAGCTTGGCCGACAGGGGGACCGAGACCCAGTACTTC
TRBJ1-2 TRBD1 many TRBV7-9 CASRDRGSHYGYTF TGTGCCAGCAGGGACAGGGGTTCTCACTATGGCTACACCTTC
TRBJ2-1 TRBD2 . TRBV5-1 CASSLLAGGPNSYNEQFF TGCGCCAGCAGCTTACTAGCGGGGGGGCCCAATTCCTACAATGAGCAGTTCTTC
TRBJ1-1 TRBD1 many TRBV5-5 CASSQQLGQGGAEAFF TGTGCCAGCAGCCAGCAGCTTGGACAGGGGGGAGCTGAAGCTTTCTTT
TRBJ1-1 . . TRBV18 CASSPTGNTIEAFF TGTGCCAGCTCACCCACAGGGAATACAATTGAAGCTTTCTTT
TRBJ1-2 TRBD1 few TRBV4-2 CASSQDPGLSTGSGYTF TGTGCCAGCAGCCAAGATCCGGGTTTGTCGACAGGGAGCGGCTACACCTTC
TRBJ1-6 . many TRBV24-1 CATSGRDKCFLPPLHF TGTGCCACCAGTGGCCGGGACAAATGCTTCCTTCCACCCCTCCACTTT
TRBJ1-6 . many TRBV20-1 CSASDPVRGIALLHF TGCAGTGCCTCCGATCCCGTCCGGGGGATCGCTCTCCTCCACTTT
TRBJ2-5 . few TRBV29-1 CSVETGPQETQYF TGCAGCGTTGAAACGGGGCCCCAAGAGACCCAGTACTTC
TRBJ2-5 . few TRBV12-3/TRBV12-4 CASSQSPETQYF TGTGCCAGCAGCCAGAGCCCGGAGACCCAGTACTTC
TRBJ2-3 TRBD2 many TRBV6-4 CASSMGLASDTQYF TGTGCCAGCAGCATGGGACTAGCCTCAGATACGCAGTATTTT
TRBJ2-3 TRBD2 few TRBV4-3 CASSQGTSGAPDTQYF TGCGCCAGCAGCCAAGGGACTAGCGGGGCCCCAGATACGCAGTATTTT
TRBJ1-1 . many TRBV20-1 CSARASNKDTEAFF TGCAGTGCTAGAGCCTCAAATAAGGACACTGAAGCTTTCTTT
TRBJ1-1 . . TRBV4-3 CASSHPVGGRTEAFF TGCGCCAGCAGCCACCCAGTGGGGGGCCGTACTGAAGCTTTCTTT
TRBJ2-7 . . TRBV6-2/TRBV6-3 CASSDRRLAPYEQYF TGTGCCAGCAGTGACCGGAGGCTAGCCCCCTACGAGCAGTACTTC
TRBJ2-7 . . TRBV7-2 CASSLGSQGPIEQYF TGTGCCAGCAGCTTAGGTAGCCAGGGGCCTATCGAGCAGTACTTC